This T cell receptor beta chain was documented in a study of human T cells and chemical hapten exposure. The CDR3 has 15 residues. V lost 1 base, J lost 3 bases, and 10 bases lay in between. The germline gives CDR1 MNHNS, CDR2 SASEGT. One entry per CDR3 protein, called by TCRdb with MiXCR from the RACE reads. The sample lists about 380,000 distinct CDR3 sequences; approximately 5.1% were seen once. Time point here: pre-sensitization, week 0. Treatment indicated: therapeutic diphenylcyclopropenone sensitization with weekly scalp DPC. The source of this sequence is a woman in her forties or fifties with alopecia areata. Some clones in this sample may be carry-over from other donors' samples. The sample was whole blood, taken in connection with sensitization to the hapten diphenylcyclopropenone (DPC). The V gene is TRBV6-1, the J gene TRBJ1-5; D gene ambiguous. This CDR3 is CASSEVRSLNQPQHF. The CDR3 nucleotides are TGTGCCAGCAGTGAAGTCCGGTCCCTCAATCAGCCCCAGCATTTT.